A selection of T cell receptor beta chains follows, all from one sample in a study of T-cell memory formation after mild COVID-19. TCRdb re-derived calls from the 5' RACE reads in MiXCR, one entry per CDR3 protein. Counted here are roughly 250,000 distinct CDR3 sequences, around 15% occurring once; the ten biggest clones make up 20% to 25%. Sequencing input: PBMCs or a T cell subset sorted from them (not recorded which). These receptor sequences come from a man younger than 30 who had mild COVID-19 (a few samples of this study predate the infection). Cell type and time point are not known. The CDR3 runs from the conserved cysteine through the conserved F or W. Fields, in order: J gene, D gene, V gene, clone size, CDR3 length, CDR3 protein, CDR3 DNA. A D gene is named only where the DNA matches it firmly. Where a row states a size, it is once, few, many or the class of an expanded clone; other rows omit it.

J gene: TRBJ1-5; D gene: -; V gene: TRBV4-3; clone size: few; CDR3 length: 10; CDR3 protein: CASSQEKTHF; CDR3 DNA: TGCGCCAGCAGCCAAGAGAAAACGCATTTT
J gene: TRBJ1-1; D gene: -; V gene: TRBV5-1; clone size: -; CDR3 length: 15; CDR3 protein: CASGSTQGLNTEAFF; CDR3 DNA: TGCGCCAGCGGTAGTACTCAGGGATTGAACACTGAAGCTTTCTTT
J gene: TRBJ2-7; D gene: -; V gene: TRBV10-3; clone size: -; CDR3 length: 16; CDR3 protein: CAISESIRTWTYEQYF; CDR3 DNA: TGTGCCATCAGTGAGTCGATCCGGACCTGGACCTACGAGCAGTACTTC
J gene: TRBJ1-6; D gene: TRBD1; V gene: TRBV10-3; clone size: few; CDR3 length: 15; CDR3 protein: CAIGLGTVNNSPLHF; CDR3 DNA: TGTGCCATCGGACTAGGGACAGTGAATAATTCACCCCTCCACTTT
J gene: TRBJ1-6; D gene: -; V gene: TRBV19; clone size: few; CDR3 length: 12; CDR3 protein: CASNWKASPLHF; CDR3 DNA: TGTGCCAGTAATTGGAAAGCCTCACCCCTCCACTTT
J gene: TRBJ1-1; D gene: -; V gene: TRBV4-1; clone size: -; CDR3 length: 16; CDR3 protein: CASSQPAGRVGTEAFF; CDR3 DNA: TGCGCCAGCAGCCAACCCGCGGGGAGGGTGGGGACTGAAGCTTTCTTT
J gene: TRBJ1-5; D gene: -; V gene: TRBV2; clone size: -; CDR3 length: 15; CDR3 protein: CASSEFTGSNQPQHF; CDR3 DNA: TGTGCCAGCAGTGAGTTCACAGGGAGTAATCAGCCCCAGCATTTT
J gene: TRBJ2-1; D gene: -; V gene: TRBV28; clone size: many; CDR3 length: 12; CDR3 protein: CASSPQGNEQFF; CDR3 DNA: TGTGCCAGCAGTCCTCAGGGCAATGAGCAGTTCTTC
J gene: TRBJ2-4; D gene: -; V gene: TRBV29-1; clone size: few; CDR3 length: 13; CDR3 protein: CSVAPKARNIQYF; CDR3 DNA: TGCAGCGTGGCCCCGAAGGCACGGAACATTCAGTACTTC
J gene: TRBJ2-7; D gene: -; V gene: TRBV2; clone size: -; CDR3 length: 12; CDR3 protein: CASRFFAYEQYF; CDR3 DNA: TGTGCCAGCCGATTTTTCGCCTACGAGCAGTACTTC
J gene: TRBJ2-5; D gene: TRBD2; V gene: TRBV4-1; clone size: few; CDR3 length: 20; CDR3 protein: CASSQDLLQAGGFIQETQYF; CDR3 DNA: TGCGCCAGCAGCCAAGATCTTTTGCAAGCGGGGGGGTTTATCCAAGAGACCCAGTACTTC
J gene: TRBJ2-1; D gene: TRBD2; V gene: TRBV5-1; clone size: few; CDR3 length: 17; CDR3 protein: CASSLSPTSGGYNEQFF; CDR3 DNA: TGCGCCAGCAGCTTGTCCCCGACTAGCGGGGGTTACAATGAGCAGTTCTTC
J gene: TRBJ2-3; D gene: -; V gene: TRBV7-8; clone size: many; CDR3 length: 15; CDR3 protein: CASSLAAGDTDTQYF; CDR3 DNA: TGTGCCAGCAGCTTAGCTGCCGGGGACACAGATACGCAGTATTTT
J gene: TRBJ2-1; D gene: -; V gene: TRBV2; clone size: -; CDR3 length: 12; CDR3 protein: CASKRLAEVQFF; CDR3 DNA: TGTGCCAGCAAGAGGCTAGCCGAAGTGCAGTTCTTC
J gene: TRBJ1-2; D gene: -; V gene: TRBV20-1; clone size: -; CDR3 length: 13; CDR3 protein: CSARGTDLYGYTF; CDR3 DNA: TGCAGTGCTAGAGGGACAGACCTTTATGGCTACACCTTC
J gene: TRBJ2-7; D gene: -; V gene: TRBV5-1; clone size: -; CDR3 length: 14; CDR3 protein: CASSGQNLYYEQYF; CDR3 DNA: TGCGCCAGCAGCGGACAGAACCTCTACTACGAGCAGTACTTC
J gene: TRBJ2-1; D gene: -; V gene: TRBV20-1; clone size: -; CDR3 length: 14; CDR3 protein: CSAIRESSYNEQFF; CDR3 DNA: TGCAGTGCTATCCGGGAAAGCTCCTACAATGAGCAGTTCTTC
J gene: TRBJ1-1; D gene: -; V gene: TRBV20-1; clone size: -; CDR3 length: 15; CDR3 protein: CSASPGSRLNTEAFF; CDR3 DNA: TGCAGTGCTAGCCCGGGAAGCCGTTTGAACACTGAAGCTTTCTTT
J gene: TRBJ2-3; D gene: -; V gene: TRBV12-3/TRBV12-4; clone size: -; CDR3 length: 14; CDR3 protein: CASSEGDRTDTQYF; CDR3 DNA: TGTGCCAGCAGTGAGGGGGATCGGACAGATACGCAGTATTTT
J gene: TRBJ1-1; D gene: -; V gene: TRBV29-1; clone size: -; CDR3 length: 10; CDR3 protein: CSVKVAEAFF; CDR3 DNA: TGCAGCGTTAAGGTAGCTGAAGCTTTCTTT
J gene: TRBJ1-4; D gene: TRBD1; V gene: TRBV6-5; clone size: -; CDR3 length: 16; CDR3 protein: CASSYSLGTGLEKLFF; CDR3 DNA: TGTGCCAGCAGTTACTCATTGGGGACAGGGCTTGAAAAACTGTTTTTT
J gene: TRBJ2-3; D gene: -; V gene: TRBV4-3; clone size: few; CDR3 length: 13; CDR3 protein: CASSQEMENTQYF; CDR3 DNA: TGCGCCAGCAGCCAAGAGATGGAGAATACGCAGTATTTT
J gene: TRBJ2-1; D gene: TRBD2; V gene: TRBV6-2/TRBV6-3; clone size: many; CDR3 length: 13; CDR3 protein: CASRGLGKNEQFF; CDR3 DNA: TGTGCCAGCAGAGGACTAGGGAAGAATGAGCAGTTCTTC
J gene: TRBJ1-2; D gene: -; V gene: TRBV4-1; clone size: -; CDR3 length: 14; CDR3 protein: CASSREGGHYGYTF; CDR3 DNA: TGCGCCAGCAGCCGAGAGGGGGGTCACTATGGCTACACCTTC
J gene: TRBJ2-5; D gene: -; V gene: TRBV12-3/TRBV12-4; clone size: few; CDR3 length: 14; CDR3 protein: CASTPGGALGTQYF; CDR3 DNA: TGTGCCAGCACCCCCGGCGGGGCCCTGGGGACCCAGTACTTC
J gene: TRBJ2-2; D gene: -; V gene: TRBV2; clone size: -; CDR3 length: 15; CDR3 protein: CASSVEGANTGELFF; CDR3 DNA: TGTGCCAGCAGTGTTGAAGGGGCAAACACCGGGGAGCTGTTTTTT
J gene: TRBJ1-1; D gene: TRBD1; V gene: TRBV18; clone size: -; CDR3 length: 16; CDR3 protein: CASSLTTGVMNTEAFF; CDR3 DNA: TGTGCCAGCTCACTTACGACAGGGGTCATGAACACTGAAGCTTTCTTT
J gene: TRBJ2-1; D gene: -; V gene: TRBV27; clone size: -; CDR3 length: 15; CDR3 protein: CASSSGTGWNNEQFF; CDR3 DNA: TGTGCCAGCAGTTCCGGGACGGGTTGGAACAATGAGCAGTTCTTC
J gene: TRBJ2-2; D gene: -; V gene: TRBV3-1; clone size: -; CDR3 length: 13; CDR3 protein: CASRELITRELLF; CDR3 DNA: TGTGCCTCGAGGGAGCTAATCACACGGGAGCTGTTGTTT
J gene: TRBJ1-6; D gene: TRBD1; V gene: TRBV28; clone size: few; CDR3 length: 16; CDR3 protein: CASSPGGSSYNSPLHF; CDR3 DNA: TGTGCCAGCAGTCCAGGGGGGAGCTCCTATAATTCACCCCTCCACTTT
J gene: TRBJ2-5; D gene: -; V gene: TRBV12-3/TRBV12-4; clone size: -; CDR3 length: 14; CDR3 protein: CASRLTGFQETQYF; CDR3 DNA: TGTGCCAGCAGACTCACAGGGTTCCAAGAGACCCAGTACTTC
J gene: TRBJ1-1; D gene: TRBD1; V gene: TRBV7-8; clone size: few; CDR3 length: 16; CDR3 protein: CASSSQGVLMNTEAFF; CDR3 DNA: TGTGCCAGCAGCTCCCAGGGGGTCCTGATGAACACTGAAGCTTTCTTT
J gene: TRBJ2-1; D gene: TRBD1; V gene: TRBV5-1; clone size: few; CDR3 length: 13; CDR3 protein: CASSWGTADEQFF; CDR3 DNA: TGCGCCAGCAGCTGGGGGACAGCGGATGAGCAGTTCTTC
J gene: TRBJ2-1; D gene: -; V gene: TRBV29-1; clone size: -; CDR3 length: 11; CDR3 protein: CSAGQYNEQFF; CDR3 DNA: TGCAGCGCGGGGCAGTACAATGAGCAGTTCTTC
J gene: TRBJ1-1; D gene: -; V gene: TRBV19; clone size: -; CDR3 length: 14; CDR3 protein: CASSTHREDTEAFF; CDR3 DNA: TGTGCCAGTAGTACTCACAGGGAGGACACTGAAGCTTTCTTT
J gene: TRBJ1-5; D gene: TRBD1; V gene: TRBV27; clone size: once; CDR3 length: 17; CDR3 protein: CASRKQGASHSNQPQHF; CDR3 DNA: TGTGCCAGCAGGAAACAGGGGGCTTCCCATAGCAATCAGCCCCAGCATTTT
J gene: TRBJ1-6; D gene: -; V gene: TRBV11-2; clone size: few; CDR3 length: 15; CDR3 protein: CASSRTADGYSPLHF; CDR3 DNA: TGTGCCAGCAGCCGGACAGCGGACGGTTATTCACCCCTCCACTTT
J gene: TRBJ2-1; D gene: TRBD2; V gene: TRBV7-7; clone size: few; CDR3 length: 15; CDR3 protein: CASSPSGGTYNEQFF; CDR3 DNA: TGTGCCAGCAGCCCTAGCGGGGGAACCTACAATGAGCAGTTCTTC
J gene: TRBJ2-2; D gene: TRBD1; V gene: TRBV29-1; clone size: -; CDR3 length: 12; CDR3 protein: CSVTGGGGELFF; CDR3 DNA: TGCAGCGTAACAGGGGGTGGCGGGGAGCTGTTTTTT
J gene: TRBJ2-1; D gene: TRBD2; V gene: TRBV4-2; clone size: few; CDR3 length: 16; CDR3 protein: CASSQLPTSGGNEQFF; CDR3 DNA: TGTGCCAGCAGCCAACTCCCAACTAGCGGGGGAAATGAGCAGTTCTTC
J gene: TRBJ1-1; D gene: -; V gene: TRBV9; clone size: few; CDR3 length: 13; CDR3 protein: CASSASPEAEAFF; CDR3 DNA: TGTGCCAGCAGCGCTAGTCCGGAGGCTGAAGCTTTCTTT
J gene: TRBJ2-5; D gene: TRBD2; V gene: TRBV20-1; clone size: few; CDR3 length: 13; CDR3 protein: CSAPTSEQETQYF; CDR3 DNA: TGCAGTGCTCCGACTAGCGAACAAGAGACCCAGTACTTC
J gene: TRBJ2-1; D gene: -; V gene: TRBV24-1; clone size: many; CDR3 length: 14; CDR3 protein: CATSDPTGINEQFF; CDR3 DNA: TGTGCCACCAGTGACCCTACAGGGATCAATGAGCAGTTCTTC
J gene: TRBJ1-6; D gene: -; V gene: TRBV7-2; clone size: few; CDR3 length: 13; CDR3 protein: CASQGNLDSPLHF; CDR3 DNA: TGTGCCAGCCAGGGTAACCTTGATTCACCCCTCCACTTT
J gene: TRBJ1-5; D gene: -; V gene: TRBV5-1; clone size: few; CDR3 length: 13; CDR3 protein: CASSFAVNQPQHF; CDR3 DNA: TGCGCCAGCAGCTTCGCCGTGAATCAGCCCCAGCATTTT
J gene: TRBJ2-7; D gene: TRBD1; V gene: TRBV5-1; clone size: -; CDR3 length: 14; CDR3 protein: CASSEGTGSYEQYF; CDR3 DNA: TGCGCCAGCAGCGAAGGGACAGGCTCCTACGAGCAGTACTTC
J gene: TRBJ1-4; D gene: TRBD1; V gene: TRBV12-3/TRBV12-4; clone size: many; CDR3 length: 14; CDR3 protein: CASSHGQGREKLFF; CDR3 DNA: TGTGCCAGCAGTCATGGACAGGGTAGGGAAAAACTGTTTTTT
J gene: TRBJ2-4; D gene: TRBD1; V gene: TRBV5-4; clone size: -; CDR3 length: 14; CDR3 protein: CASSSWTGKNIQYF; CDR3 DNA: TGTGCCAGCAGCTCCTGGACAGGGAAAAACATTCAGTACTTC
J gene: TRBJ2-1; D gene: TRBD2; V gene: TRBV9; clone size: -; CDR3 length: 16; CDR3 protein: CASSVVAGGLYNEQFF; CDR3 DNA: TGTGCCAGCAGCGTAGTAGCGGGGGGGCTGTACAATGAGCAGTTCTTC
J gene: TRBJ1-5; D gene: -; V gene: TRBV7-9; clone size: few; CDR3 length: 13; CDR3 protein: CASSLTGYQPQHF; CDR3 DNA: TGTGCCAGCAGCTTAACGGGTTACCAGCCCCAGCATTTT
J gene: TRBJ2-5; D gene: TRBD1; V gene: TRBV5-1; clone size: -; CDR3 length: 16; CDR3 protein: CASSQYGTAKAETQYF; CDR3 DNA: TGCGCCAGCAGTCAATACGGGACAGCTAAGGCAGAGACCCAGTACTTC
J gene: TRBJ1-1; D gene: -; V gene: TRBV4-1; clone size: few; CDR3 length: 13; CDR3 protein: CASSPQGFTEAFF; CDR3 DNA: TGCGCCAGCAGCCCCCAGGGGTTCACTGAAGCTTTCTTT
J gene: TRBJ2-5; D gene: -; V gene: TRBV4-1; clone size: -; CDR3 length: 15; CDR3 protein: CASSQDYRPQETQYF; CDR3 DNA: TGCGCCAGCAGCCAAGATTACAGGCCCCAAGAGACCCAGTACTTC
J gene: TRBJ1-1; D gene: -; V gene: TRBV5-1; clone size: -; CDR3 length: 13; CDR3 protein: CASSLGQATEAFF; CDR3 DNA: TGCGCCAGCAGCTTGGGGCAGGCGACTGAAGCTTTCTTT
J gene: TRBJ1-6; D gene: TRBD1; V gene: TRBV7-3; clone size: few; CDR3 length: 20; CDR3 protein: CASSLRAPGKSDRNNSPLHF; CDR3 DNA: TGTGCCAGCAGCTTACGGGCCCCGGGCAAATCGGACAGGAATAATTCACCCCTCCACTTT
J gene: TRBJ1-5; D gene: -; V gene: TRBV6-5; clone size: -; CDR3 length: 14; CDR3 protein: CASSHGGSNQPQHF; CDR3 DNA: TGTGCCAGCAGCCACGGGGGTTCTAATCAGCCCCAGCATTTT
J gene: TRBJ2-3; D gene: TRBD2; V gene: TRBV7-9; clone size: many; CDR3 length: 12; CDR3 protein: CASSRGGDTQYF; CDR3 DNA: TGTGCCAGCAGCCGCGGGGGAGATACGCAGTATTTT
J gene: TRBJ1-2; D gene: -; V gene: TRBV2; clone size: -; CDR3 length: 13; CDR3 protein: CASSEVRDLGYTF; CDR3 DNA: TGTGCCAGCAGTGAAGTTCGGGATCTTGGCTACACCTTC